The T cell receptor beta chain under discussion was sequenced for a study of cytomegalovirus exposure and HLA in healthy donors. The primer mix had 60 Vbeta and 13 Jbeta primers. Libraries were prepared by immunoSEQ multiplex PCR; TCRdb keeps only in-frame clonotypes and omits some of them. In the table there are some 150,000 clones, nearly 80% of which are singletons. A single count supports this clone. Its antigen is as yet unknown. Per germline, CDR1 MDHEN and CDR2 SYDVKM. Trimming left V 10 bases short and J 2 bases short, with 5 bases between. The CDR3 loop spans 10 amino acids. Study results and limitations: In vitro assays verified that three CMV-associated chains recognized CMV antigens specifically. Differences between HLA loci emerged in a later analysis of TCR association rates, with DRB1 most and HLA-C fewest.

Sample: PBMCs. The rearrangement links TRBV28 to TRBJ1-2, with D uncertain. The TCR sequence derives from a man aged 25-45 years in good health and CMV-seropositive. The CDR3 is CATSNYGYTF. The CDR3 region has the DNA TGTGCCACTTCCAACTATGGCTACACCTTC.